These T cell receptor beta chains were read from a single sample in a study of blood T cell repertoires in COVID-19. Measured with immunoSEQ multiplex PCR; TCRdb has only the in-frame clones, and not every one. The sample includes around 190,000 clones, about 85% of them seen just once. The sample comprised peripheral blood. The receptors derive from a woman between 40 and 50 years old with COVID-19, enrolled during active disease. Each CDR3 is given with its conserved first and last residue. D genes are given only for firm matches. Size tells how often a clone was seen (once, few, many) or the class of an expanded clone, and some rows leave it out.

V	D	J	size	DNA	CDR3
TRBV7-8	.	TRBJ2-3	.	TGTGCCAGCGGGCAGGGTACGGATACGCAGTATTTT	CASGQGTDTQYF
TRBV7-2	.	TRBJ1-1	.	TGTGCCAGCAGCTTAGCGTTCGTCGGGAACACTGAAGCTTTCTTT	CASSLAFVGNTEAFF
TRBV3-1/TRBV3-2	TRBD1	TRBJ1-1	.	TGTGCCAGCAGCCGCTACGGGACAGGGGGCACTAACACTGAAGCTTTCTTT	CASSRYGTGGTNTEAFF
TRBV2	.	TRBJ1-2	.	TGTGCCAGCAGCCTGACAGTCTATGGCTACACCTTC	CASSLTVYGYTF
TRBV3-1/TRBV3-2	TRBD2	TRBJ2-5	.	TGTGCCAGCAGCTTCGGACTAGATGAGACCCAGTACTTC	CASSFGLDETQYF
TRBV6-1	.	TRBJ2-5	.	TGTGCCAGCAGCTACGGAGGGTACCAAGAGACCCAGTACTTC	CASSYGGYQETQYF
TRBV5-4	TRBD1	TRBJ2-1	few	TGTGCCAGCAGCTTGGAGGCAGGGGGTCCCTACAATGAGCAGTTCTTC	CASSLEAGGPYNEQFF
TRBV27	.	TRBJ2-7	.	TGTGCCAGCAGTTTTCGGGGGGCGAGCTCCTACGAGCAGTACTTC	CASSFRGASSYEQYF
TRBV14	TRBD2	TRBJ2-5	.	TGTGCCAGCAGCCTCCTAGGGGTAGCGGGGGCGGAGACCCAGTACTTC	CASSLLGVAGAETQYF
TRBV4-2	.	TRBJ1-2	.	TGTGCCAGCAGCCAAGATCTGCAGGGGTATGGCTACACCTTC	CASSQDLQGYGYTF
TRBV29-1	TRBD2	TRBJ2-7	few	TGCAGCGTGCGACTAGCGGGGCCTTACGAGCAGTACTTC	CSVRLAGPYEQYF
TRBV7-6	TRBD1	TRBJ1-2	.	TGTGCCAGCAGCTTAGGACAGGGGGCCGGTGGCTACACCTTC	CASSLGQGAGGYTF
TRBV10-2	.	TRBJ2-3	.	TGCGCCAGTGGACAGTTCACAGATACGCAGTATTTT	CASGQFTDTQYF
TRBV28	TRBD1	TRBJ1-2	.	TGTGCCAGCAGTTCAGGGGGCGTCCTATCTAACTATGGCTACACCTTC	CASSSGGVLSNYGYTF
TRBV7-8	.	TRBJ2-1	.	TGTGCCAGCAGCTTAGTTAGCCGCAGAACCAATGAGCAGTTCTTC	CASSLVSRRTNEQFF
TRBV4-3	.	TRBJ2-3	.	TGCGCCAGCAGCCCTTTTAGTGTGAGCACAGATACGCAGTATTTT	CASSPFSVSTDTQYF
TRBV5-4	.	TRBJ1-5	.	TGTGCCAGCAGCTTGAGCGTTGGGTCAGGGAAGTTAAGCAATCAGCCCCAGCATTTT	CASSLSVGSGKLSNQPQHF
TRBV7-2	TRBD2	TRBJ2-1	.	TGTGCCAGCAGCTTTAGCGGGAGCTCCTACAATGAGCAGTTCTTC	CASSFSGSSYNEQFF
TRBV6-5	.	TRBJ2-7	.	TGTGCCAGCAGTTACTCGATTCCGGGAACGCCCTACGAGCAGTACTTC	CASSYSIPGTPYEQYF
TRBV5-1	.	TRBJ2-1	few	TGCGCCAGCAGCTTGGGCGGCAGAGGTGATGAGCAGTTCTTC	CASSLGGRGDEQFF
TRBV7-3	TRBD1	TRBJ1-2	few	TGTGCCAGCAGCTCCGGACAGGGAAACTATGGCTACACCTTC	CASSSGQGNYGYTF
TRBV30	TRBD1	TRBJ2-7	.	TGTGCCTGGGGACAGGGTGCCCGCGAGCAGTACTTC	CAWGQGAREQYF
TRBV7-8	.	TRBJ2-2	.	TGTGCCAGCAGCCCGACAGGAGCCAACACCGGGGAGCTGTTTTTT	CASSPTGANTGELFF
TRBV27	TRBD2	TRBJ2-3	.	TGTGCCAGCAGTTTATCGATCATAACTAGCGGGAGGAGGGGTAATACGCAGTATTTT	CASSLSIITSGRRGNTQYF
TRBV14	.	TRBJ1-3	.	TGTGCCAGCAGCCAAGACGTTCGGAGTTTCTTCTCTGGAAACACCATATATTTT	CASSQDVRSFFSGNTIYF
TRBV6-5	TRBD1	TRBJ1-2	.	TGTGCCAGCAGTTACGACAGGGCCTATGGCTACACCTTC	CASSYDRAYGYTF
TRBV18	TRBD1	TRBJ1-1	.	TGTGCCAGCTCACCAAGGACAGGGGCTGAAGCTTTCTTT	CASSPRTGAEAFF
TRBV7-2	TRBD2	TRBJ2-1	.	TGTGCCAGCAGCCGTATCGCGGGAGACCCTTCGAATGAGCAGTTCTTC	CASSRIAGDPSNEQFF
TRBV11-2	.	TRBJ2-7	.	TGTGCCAGCAGCTTAGGGCTAGGGGCCTCCTACGAGCAGTACTTC	CASSLGLGASYEQYF
TRBV21-1	.	TRBJ2-4	.	TGTGCCAGCATACTGAGGAATCCCGAGACTGCAGCCAAAAACATTCAGTACTTC	CASILRNPETAAKNIQYF
TRBV4-2	TRBD2	TRBJ2-1	.	TGTGCCAGCAGCCAAGGCCCCGGGCTAGCGGGTCCCTACAATGAGCAGTTCTTC	CASSQGPGLAGPYNEQFF
TRBV18	TRBD1	TRBJ1-2	.	TGTGCCAGCTCGCACCCAACAGGGGACTATGGCTACACCTTC	CASSHPTGDYGYTF
TRBV7-2	TRBD2	TRBJ2-1	.	TGTGCCAGCAGCTTAGGGCCTAGCGGGGGCTACAATGAGCAGTTCTTC	CASSLGPSGGYNEQFF
TRBV14	.	TRBJ2-5	once	TGTGCCAGCAGCCGGGAGAATTCGGAGACCCAGTACTTC	CASSRENSETQYF
TRBV3-1/TRBV3-2	.	TRBJ2-7	few	TGTGCCAGCAGCACCCAAGGGGCGACCCACGAGCAGTACTTC	CASSTQGATHEQYF
TRBV6-5	TRBD2	TRBJ2-1	.	TGTGCCAGCAGTTTTCTAGCGGGGGTCTACAATGAGCAGTTCTTC	CASSFLAGVYNEQFF
TRBV30	.	TRBJ1-5	few	TGTGCCTGGAGTGGCGGGGAAGGCAATCAGCCCCAGCATTTT	CAWSGGEGNQPQHF
TRBV6-5	.	TRBJ2-7	.	TGTGCCAGCAGCCGGGACTACGAGCAGTACTTC	CASSRDYEQYF
TRBV4-2	.	TRBJ2-7	.	TGTGCCAGCAGCCAAGAGGCCCTGTATTTCTACGAGCAGTACTTC	CASSQEALYFYEQYF
TRBV7-9	.	TRBJ1-5	once	TGTGCCAGCAGCTTTTACAGGGATAGTGATCAGCCCCAGCATTTT	CASSFYRDSDQPQHF
TRBV10-3	TRBD2	TRBJ2-1	.	TGTGCCATCAGTGATCCGGGGCGGGAGGGGTACAATGAGCAGTTCTTC	CAISDPGREGYNEQFF
TRBV5-1	.	TRBJ1-1	.	TGCGCCAGCAGCTTGGGCCGCCTACCCACCACTAACACTGAAGCTTTCTTT	CASSLGRLPTTNTEAFF
TRBV6-5	TRBD1	TRBJ2-4	.	TGTGCCAGCAGTTTACAGGGGAAAGCCAAAAACATTCAGTACTTC	CASSLQGKAKNIQYF
TRBV6-5	TRBD1	TRBJ2-7	.	TGTGCCAGCGGGGGGACAGGGCCCTACGAGCAGTACTTC	CASGGTGPYEQYF
TRBV19	TRBD2	TRBJ2-3	.	TGTGCCAGTAGTATAATCACTAGCGGGCCAGATACGCAGTATTTT	CASSIITSGPDTQYF
TRBV27	TRBD1	TRBJ2-7	.	TGTGCCAGCAGTTTCTTAGGACAGGTCTCCTACGAGCAGTACTTC	CASSFLGQVSYEQYF
TRBV6-5	TRBD2	TRBJ2-3	.	TGTGCCAGCAGTCCAGCACTAGCGACCCATACGCAGTATTTT	CASSPALATHTQYF
TRBV2	TRBD2	TRBJ2-7	.	TGTGCCAGCAGCCCGGGACTAGCTATCCACGAGCAGTACTTC	CASSPGLAIHEQYF
TRBV6-5	.	TRBJ1-2	.	TGTGCCAGCGGCGGGACTTTGGGGGGCTACACCTTC	CASGGTLGGYTF
TRBV7-9	.	TRBJ1-5	.	TGTGCCAGCAGCTTTCCCGCGGGGCAGCCCCAGCATTTT	CASSFPAGQPQHF
TRBV5-1	.	TRBJ2-7	.	TGCGCCAGCAGCTTGGAGTTGGGCGGGTCCTCCTACGAGCAGTACTTC	CASSLELGGSSYEQYF
TRBV2	TRBD1	TRBJ2-7	.	TGTGCCAGCAGCCGGGACAGGGATTACGAGCAGTACTTC	CASSRDRDYEQYF
TRBV5-1	.	TRBJ2-2	few	TGCGCCAGCAGCCCAATGAGTCCCTACACCGGGGAGCTGTTTTTT	CASSPMSPYTGELFF